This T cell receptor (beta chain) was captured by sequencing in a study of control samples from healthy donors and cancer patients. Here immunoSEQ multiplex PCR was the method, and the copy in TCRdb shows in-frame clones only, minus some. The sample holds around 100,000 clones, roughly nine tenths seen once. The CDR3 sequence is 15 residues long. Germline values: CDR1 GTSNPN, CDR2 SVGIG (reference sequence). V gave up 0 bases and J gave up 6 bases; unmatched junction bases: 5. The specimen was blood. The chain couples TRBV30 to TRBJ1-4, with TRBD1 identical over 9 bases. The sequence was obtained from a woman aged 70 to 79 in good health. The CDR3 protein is CAWSVARDRDEKLFF. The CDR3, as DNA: TGTGCCTGGAGTGTAGCCCGGGACAGGGATGAAAAACTGTTTTTT.